This T cell receptor beta chain was identified in a study of blood T cell repertoires in COVID-19 (dated by TCRdb to the early 2020s). About the full investigation: Samples from collaborators originated in the United States, Italy and Spain and spanned both the acute and convalescent phases of COVID-19. The samples were drawn from the first 160 participants of the ongoing ImmuneRACE study and from over 950 subjects provided by 6 global collaborators. Where HLA class I and class II types were available, the types were taken from metadata supplied by the sample provider, not from assay-based typing. A freely available public database, intended as a resource for researchers studying the immune response to SARS-CoV-2, is where the repertoires were released. A de-identified subject ID, COVID-19 status, age in years and sex were almost always included in the sample metadata. Subjects who had been exposed to COVID-19, were actively infected with it, or had recovered from it provided the deeply sampled blood TCRbeta repertoires that made up the dataset. The material from the prospective study consisted of cDNA or gDNA derived from T cells, B-cell-depleted T cells, or PBMCs. Overall study outcomes, separate from this receptor: The amount of clinical and demographic metadata varied by source and participant and was provided uncurated.

Each collaborating institution followed its own protocols to collect whole blood in K2EDTA tubes. Collaborator samples were shipped for TCRbeta analysis as frozen whole blood, isolated PBMCs, or DNA extracted from either sample type. The CDR3 runs 15 amino acids, cysteine and phenylalanine included. The only DNA kept is the CDR3, 45 bases in frame from the first base. V trim: 5 bases; J trim: 1 base; unmatched bases: 5. CDR1 and CDR2 are read off the germline V gene as SNHLY and FYNNEI. Turning to this clone: The specificity of this receptor is unknown. Within one base of it there is no much larger clone, and no base qualities were kept.

The immunoSEQ Assay, a bias-controlled multiplex PCR, was used to amplify TCRbeta CDR3 regions from genomic DNA. In the original analysis: Within the assay, amplification of reference gene primers was used to estimate how many nucleated cells each sample contained. To quantify the absolute abundance of each unique TCRbeta CDR3 rearrangement, sequence reads were collapsed and filtered. Productive Simpson clonality was computed per sample as the square root of Simpson's diversity index over productive rearrangements. TCRdb took over this immuneACCESS table, retaining in-frame rearrangements with V and J assigned. Such tables are incomplete; in checked studies, under half of the missing clones stem from an unresolved V gene, and the remainder is unexplained. That table is the source of V, J and clone size, and D and trimming were worked out from the DNA. The table for this sample lists about 87,000 clones; 85% to 90% of them were counted only once. The ten top clones hold roughly 5.1% of the sample.

This TCR was recovered from a man in his forties with acute or convalescent COVID-19. Input material: peripheral blood. The chain links TRBV2 with TRBJ1-1; TRBD1 matches 9 bases in the middle. This receptor carries the CDR3 CASSRDRVENTEAFF. The base sequence is TGTGCCAGCAGTCGGGACAGGGTGGAGAACACTGAAGCTTTCTTT.